Sequencing of this TCR beta chain was carried out in a study of early T cells in non-severe SARS-CoV-2 infection. Regarding the study as a whole: Private and CD4 specificities were missed by VDJdb matching, skewed to anti-spike CD8.

With regard to this clonotype: Its specificity is not known.

TCRdb redid the calling of the 5' RACE reads with MiXCR, one entry per CDR3 protein. The sample lists nearly 55,000 distinct CDR3 sequences, around 7.7% occurring once. Germline CDR1 is DFQATT and CDR2 is SNEGSKA (reference sequence). This CDR3 spans 15 amino acids. V dropped 6 bases and J dropped 0 bases, with 17 bases sitting between them. Sequencing was performed on whole blood, taken at baseline. The rearrangement uses TRBV20-1 and TRBJ2-5; D is ambiguous. The clonotype was recovered from an adult who was a healthcare worker with PCR-confirmed SARS-CoV-2 infection or an uninfected control (not recorded which). CDR3 in DNA: TGCAGTGCCACCCCCTACCGTTGGTACCAAGAGACCCAGTACTTC. Translating it yields CSATPYRWYQETQYF.